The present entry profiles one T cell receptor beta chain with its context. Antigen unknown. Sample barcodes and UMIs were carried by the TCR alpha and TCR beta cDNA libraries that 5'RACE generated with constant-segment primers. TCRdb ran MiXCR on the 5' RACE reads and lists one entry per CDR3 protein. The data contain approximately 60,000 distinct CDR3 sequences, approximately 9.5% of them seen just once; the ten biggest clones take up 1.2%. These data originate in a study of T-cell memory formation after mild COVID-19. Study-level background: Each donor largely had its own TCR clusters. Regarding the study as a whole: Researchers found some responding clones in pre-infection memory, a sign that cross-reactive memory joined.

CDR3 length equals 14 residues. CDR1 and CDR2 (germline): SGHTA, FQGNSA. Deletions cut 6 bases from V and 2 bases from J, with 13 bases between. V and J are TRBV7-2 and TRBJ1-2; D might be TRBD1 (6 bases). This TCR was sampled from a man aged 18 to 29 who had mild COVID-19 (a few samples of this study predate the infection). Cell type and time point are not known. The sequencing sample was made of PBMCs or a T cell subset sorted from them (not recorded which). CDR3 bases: TGTGCCAGCAGGATAGGGGGAATGAACTATGGCTACACCTTC. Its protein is CASRIGGMNYGYTF. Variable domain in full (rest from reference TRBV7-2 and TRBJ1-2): GAGVSQSPSNKVTEKGKDVELRCDPISGHTALYWYRQSLGQGLEFLIYFQGNSAPDKSGLPSDRFSAERTGGSVSTLTIQRTQQEDSAVYLCASRIGGMNYGYTFGSGTRLTVV.